These T cell receptor beta chains were read from a single sample in a study of blood T cell repertoires in COVID-19. Sequencing was performed with immunoSEQ multiplex PCR; in TCRdb, only in-frame clones are kept and a portion is missing. Found here are hundreds of thousands of clones, approximately 92% of them singletons; the top ten hold 1.1%. The sequencing sample was made of PBMCs or T cells enriched from blood (not recorded which). The receptor source for this set is a man under 40 who had recovered from COVID-19. CDR3s include the opening cysteine and the closing phenylalanine or tryptophan. The order of the fields is V gene, J gene, clone size, D gene, CDR3 DNA, CDR3 protein. The D gene is left open where the match is weak. Rows give clone size only sometimes, using once, few, many, or a class for an expanded clone.

>TRBV3-1/TRBV3-2|TRBJ2-7|.|.
TGTGCCAGCAGCCAAGATAGCAGTTTCGAGCAGTACTTC
CASSQDSSFEQYF
>TRBV28|TRBJ1-5|.|.
TGTGCCAGCAGTTATAGGCAGGGCGCAGGACAGCCCCAGCATTTT
CASSYRQGAGQPQHF
>TRBV3-1/TRBV3-2|TRBJ2-7|.|TRBD1
TGTGCCAGCAGCCAGGGGACAGGCTCCTACGAGCAGTACTTC
CASSQGTGSYEQYF
>TRBV4-1|TRBJ2-7|.|.
TGCGCCAGCAGCCCGGAAAGATCAGGGACCTACGAGCAGTACTTC
CASSPERSGTYEQYF
>TRBV3-1/TRBV3-2|TRBJ2-5|.|TRBD1
TGTGCCAGCAGCCCCGGGACAGGGGGTTTTGGAGAGACCCAGTACTTC
CASSPGTGGFGETQYF
>TRBV7-8|TRBJ1-4|.|TRBD1
TGTGCCAGCAGCTTAGCGGGAGGACAGGTGGGGGAAAAACTGTTTTTT
CASSLAGGQVGEKLFF
>TRBV19|TRBJ2-7|.|.
TGTGCCAGTAGTATAATGGGGCTAAGTAGCGGCTCCTACGAGCAGTACTTC
CASSIMGLSSGSYEQYF
>TRBV5-1|TRBJ2-3|.|.
TGCGCCAGCAGCCGAGCGGAGACCGTCGATACGCAGTATTTT
CASSRAETVDTQYF
>TRBV7-2|TRBJ2-5|.|.
TGTGCCAGCAGCCTGTCGGAGACCCAGTACTTC
CASSLSETQYF
>TRBV19|TRBJ1-6|.|TRBD1
TGTGCCAGTAGTATAAGGCGGACAGGGGATCGGGCACCCCTCCACTTT
CASSIRRTGDRAPLHF
>TRBV12-3/TRBV12-4|TRBJ2-2|.|TRBD1
TGTGCCACTCAGGGGGCCTACACCGGGGAGCTGTTTTTT
CATQGAYTGELFF
>TRBV7-6|TRBJ2-1|.|.
TGTGCCAGCAGCTTAGGGAAAGGACTCTACAATGAGCAGTTCTTC
CASSLGKGLYNEQFF
>TRBV9|TRBJ1-1|.|TRBD1
TGTGCCAGCAGCCCGGAGGGACAGGGCACGAACACTGAAGCTTTCTTT
CASSPEGQGTNTEAFF
>TRBV5-5|TRBJ2-7|.|.
TGTGCCAGCAGCTTGGCCGCGGGTTCCTACGAGCAGTACTTC
CASSLAAGSYEQYF
>TRBV30|TRBJ2-7|.|TRBD1
TGTGCCTGGAGAAGAGGACAGGGAGGAGAGCAGTACTTC
CAWRRGQGGEQYF
>TRBV5-6|TRBJ2-3|.|TRBD2
TGTGCCAGCAGCTATACCGGGACTAGCGGGGATACGCAGTATTTT
CASSYTGTSGDTQYF
>TRBV19|TRBJ2-1|once|TRBD2
TGTGCCAGTAGCGGACTAGCGGGGGATGAGCAGTTCTTC
CASSGLAGDEQFF
>TRBV7-9|TRBJ1-2|.|.
TGTGCCAGCAGCTTAGCCTACTATGGCTACACCTTC
CASSLAYYGYTF
>TRBV29-1|TRBJ2-3|.|.
TGCAGCGCTGAAGGGGCAGGAGGGGTCACAGATACGCAGTATTTT
CSAEGAGGVTDTQYF
>TRBV5-1|TRBJ2-7|.|.
TGCGCCAGCAGCTTGTTGGTCAGCTCCTACGAGCAGTACTTC
CASSLLVSSYEQYF
>TRBV7-9|TRBJ2-1|.|.
TGTGCCAGCAGCTTATCATATGAGCAGTTCTTC
CASSLSYEQFF
>TRBV9|TRBJ2-2|.|TRBD2
TGTGCCAGCAGTCTTAGCGGGAGCCACACCGGGGAGCTGTTTTTT
CASSLSGSHTGELFF
>TRBV2|TRBJ2-3|.|TRBD1
TGTGCCAGCAGCGGAAAGGCCCCGGACAGGGGGCGTACAGATACGCAGTATTTT
CASSGKAPDRGRTDTQYF
>TRBV19|TRBJ1-4|.|TRBD1
TGTGCCAGTACTGACACAGGGGGCGCGACTAATGAAAAACTGTTTTTT
CASTDTGGATNEKLFF
>TRBV5-6|TRBJ1-1|.|TRBD1
TGTGCCAGCAGCCTCACAGCAGGGGGGAACACTGAAGCTTTCTTT
CASSLTAGGNTEAFF
>TRBV11-2|TRBJ2-2|.|.
TGTGCCAGCAGCGGGGGGGCGGACCGGGAGCTGTTTTTT
CASSGGADRELFF
>TRBV19|TRBJ1-2|.|.
TGTGCCAGCCGAACAGTGAACTATGGCTACACCTTC
CASRTVNYGYTF
>TRBV5-4|TRBJ2-7|.|TRBD2
TGTGCCAGCAGCTTCACTAGCGGATACGAGCAGTACTTC
CASSFTSGYEQYF
>TRBV19|TRBJ2-3|.|.
TGTGCCAGTAGTAAAGGGGTTATAGATACGCAGTATTTT
CASSKGVIDTQYF
>TRBV18|TRBJ2-1|.|TRBD1
TGTGCCAGCTCAGCACACGACCTAAGGACAGGAACTGTCGAGCAGTTCTTC
CASSAHDLRTGTVEQFF
>TRBV29-1|TRBJ2-7|.|.
TGCAGCGTTGAATCGCGGGACGTAAATTCCTACGAGCAGTACTTC
CSVESRDVNSYEQYF
>TRBV11-2|TRBJ2-1|.|TRBD2
TGTGCCAGCAGCCCACGGTTTGTCGTTCGGGAGGCCTACAATGAGCAGTTCTTC
CASSPRFVVREAYNEQFF
>TRBV19|TRBJ2-1|.|.
TGTGCCAGTAGTTCGGGTAAAGTCTATTACAATGAGCAGTTCTTC
CASSSGKVYYNEQFF
>TRBV7-2|TRBJ1-2|.|.
TGTGCCAGCAGCTTAGGGGGGCTAAATGACTATGGCTACACCTTC
CASSLGGLNDYGYTF
>TRBV9|TRBJ1-1|.|.
TGTGCCAGCAGCACCCGGGGTGGAGGGGTCACTGAAGCTTTCTTT
CASSTRGGGVTEAFF
>TRBV12-5|TRBJ2-3|.|TRBD1
TGTGCTAGTGGCCGGGGGTTGGACAGGGTCACAGATACGCAGTATTTT
CASGRGLDRVTDTQYF
>TRBV28|TRBJ1-2|few|.
TGTGCCAGCAGCCCCGGGCCTGAGCGGGGCTATGGCTACACCTTC
CASSPGPERGYGYTF
>TRBV14|TRBJ1-1|.|.
TGTGCCAGCAGCCAAGTAGTTACGGGGGGAGCTTTCTTT
CASSQVVTGGAFF
>TRBV19|TRBJ2-7|.|TRBD1
TGTGCCAGTAGTAGGGACCCCCGGGACAGAACCTACGAGCAGTACTTC
CASSRDPRDRTYEQYF
>TRBV27|TRBJ1-1|.|.
TGTGCCAGCGGTCTATGGGGGGGAGACACTGAAGCTTTCTTT
CASGLWGGDTEAFF
>TRBV10-2|TRBJ2-7|.|TRBD2
TGCGCCAGCAGGGGTCGGGGGGGTGACGAGCAGTACTTC
CASRGRGGDEQYF
>TRBV6-1|TRBJ2-4|once|.
TGTGCCAGCAGTGAACAAGAGGCAAACATTCAGTACTTC
CASSEQEANIQYF